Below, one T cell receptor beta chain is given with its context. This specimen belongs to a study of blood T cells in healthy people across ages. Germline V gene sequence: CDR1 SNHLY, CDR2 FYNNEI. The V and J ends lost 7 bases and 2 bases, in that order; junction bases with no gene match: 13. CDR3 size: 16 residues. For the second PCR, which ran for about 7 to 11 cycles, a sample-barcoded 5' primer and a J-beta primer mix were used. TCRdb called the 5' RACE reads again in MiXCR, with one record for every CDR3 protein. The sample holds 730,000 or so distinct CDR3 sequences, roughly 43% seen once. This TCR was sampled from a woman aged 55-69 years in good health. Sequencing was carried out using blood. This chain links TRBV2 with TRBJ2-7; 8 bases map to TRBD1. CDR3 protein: CASTRLQDRGPYEQYF. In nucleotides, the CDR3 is TGTGCCAGCACCCGGCTGCAAGACAGGGGACCCTACGAGCAGTACTTC.